Below are 26 T cell receptor beta chains sequenced from a single sample in a study of cytomegalovirus exposure and HLA in healthy donors. 60 Vbeta and 13 Jbeta primers were used in PCR. TCRdb's copy holds only in-frame clones and misses some; the assay was immunoSEQ multiplex PCR. Of 150,000 to 200,000 clones in the sample, 85% were seen once. Material for sequencing was PBMCs. The origin of the receptors is a boy aged 2 to 10 in good health and CMV-seronegative.

The gene calls are TRBV11-2 and TRBJ2-2; D gene ambiguous. Germline CDR1 and CDR2: SGHAT and FQNNGV. V lost 1 base and J 3 bases, leaving 15 bases between the germline ends. The CDR3 loop spans 17 amino acids. As DNA, the CDR3 is TGTGCCAGCAGCTTAGTCCCCACCGGGTCCTACACCGGGGAGCTGTTTTTT. Translation gives CASSLVPTGSYTGELFF.

V is TRBV16 and J is TRBJ1-1; D remains ambiguous. This CDR3 has 14 amino acids. Germline CDR1 and CDR2: KGHSY and FQNENV. V dropped 8 bases and J dropped 1 base, with 14 bases sitting between them. Here the CDR3 reads CASGPGEGNTEAFF. The CDR3 nucleotides read TGTGCCAGCGGGCCCGGCGAGGGGAACACTGAAGCTTTCTTT.

The chain recombines TRBV6-1 with TRBJ1-2, with 7 bases identical to TRBD1. Germline trimming cut 0 bases from V and 8 bases from J; bases unmatched to any gene: 6. The CDR3 spans 14 residues. Germline V gene lookup returns CDR1 MNHNS and CDR2 SASEGT. The CDR3 nucleotides read TGTGCCAGCAGTGAAGCCAGGACAGGTGGAGGCTACACCTTC. Protein sequence: CASSEARTGGGYTF.

The chain links TRBV6-6 to TRBJ1-6; D uncertain. Germline CDR1 MNHNY, CDR2 SVGAGI (reference sequence). With 5 bases removed from V and 0 bases from J, the gap between germline ends came to 8 bases. The CDR3 extends over 15 amino acids. In DNA, the CDR3 is TGTGCCAGCAGTGACCGGGGCTCCTATAATTCACCCCTCCACTTT. This codes for CASSDRGSYNSPLHF.

The chain links TRBV19 to TRBJ2-7; 10 bases align to TRBD2. With V trimmed by 9 bases and J by 2 bases, 13 bases remained unmatched. CDR1 and CDR2 from the germline V gene are LNHDA and SQIVND (reference sequence). This CDR3 has 16 residues. The CDR3 DNA follows: TGTGCCAGCGCAGCGGGAGGGACCGACGGCGCCTACGAGCAGTACTTC. Protein: CASAAGGTDGAYEQYF. The complete variable domain, with remaining parts taken from reference TRBV19 and TRBJ2-7, reads DGGITQSPKYLFRKEGQNVTLSCEQNLNHDAMYWYRQDPGQGLRLIYYSQIVNDFQKGDIAEGYSVSREKKESFPLTVTSAQKNPTAFYLCASAAGGTDGAYEQYFGPGTRLTVT.

This chain uses TRBV13 with TRBJ2-3; the match to TRBD2 covers 13 bases. The V gene's germline CDR1 is PRHDT and CDR2 FYEKMQ (reference sequence). J gave up 0 bases and V 5 bases, and 17 bases lay outside the gene matches. This CDR3 region has 21 residues. The CDR3 DNA follows: TGTGCCAGCAGCCTAAACCCAAGGACTAGCGGGGGCCGTACTAGCACAGATACGCAGTATTTT. Protein product: CASSLNPRTSGGRTSTDTQYF.

This clone was seen just once. This rearrangement joins TRBV5-1 to TRBJ2-1; D is unresolved. Germline V gene sequence: CDR1 SGHRS, CDR2 YFSETQ. CDR3 size: 14 residues. Trimming pared 0 bases from V and 10 bases from J, leaving 14 bases between. The CDR3, as DNA: TGCGCCAGCAGCTTGGCCCGGAGCAGCCCCGAGCAGTTCTTC. Protein: CASSLARSSPEQFF.

The V call is TRBV9, the J call TRBJ1-1, with D possibly matching TRBD1 (6 bases). Germline CDR1 reads SGDLS; CDR2 reads YYNGEE. V dropped 3 bases and J dropped 0 bases, with 12 bases sitting between them. This CDR3 is 15 amino acids long. CDR3: CASSGTGNMNTEAFF. For the CDR3, the DNA is TGTGCCAGCAGCGGTACAGGGAATATGAACACTGAAGCTTTCTTT.

The chain uses TRBV9 and TRBJ2-3; tentatively, D is TRBD2 (5 bases). The germline V and J ends were trimmed by 7 bases and 2 bases, with 8 bases remaining between them. The CDR3 is 12 residues long. Per the germline V gene, CDR1 is SGDLS and CDR2 is YYNGEE. The CDR3 DNA reads TGTGCCAGCGGCGGGCCCACAGATACGCAGTATTTT. As protein: CASGGPTDTQYF.

The gene calls are TRBV2 and TRBJ2-7; a weak D match, TRBD1 (6 bases). Trimming removed 6 bases from V and 2 bases from J, with 8 bases in between. Germline loops: CDR1 SNHLY, CDR2 FYNNEI. CDR3 length: 12 amino acids. The CDR3, as DNA: TGTGCCAGCAGGGACAGCGCCTACGAGCAGTACTTC. Translating gives CASRDSAYEQYF. The whole variable domain, remainder taken from reference TRBV2 and TRBJ2-7, is EPEVTQTPSHQVTQMGQEVILRCVPISNHLYFYWYRQILGQKVEFLVSFYNNEISEKSEIFDDQFSVERPDGSNFTLKIRSTKLEDSAMYFCASRDSAYEQYFGPGTRLTVT.

This clone has a handful of counts. Other DNA sequences in this sample translate to the same CDR3. The V call is TRBV5-4, the J call TRBJ2-4, with D tentatively TRBD2 (5 bases). V lost 0 bases and J 0 bases, leaving 13 bases between the germline ends. The length of the CDR3 is 17 residues. Germline loops: CDR1 SGHNT, CDR2 YYREEE (reference sequence). The CDR3 nucleotides are TGTGCCAGCAGCTTGGCCGGTGCGGGCGGAGCCAAAAACATTCAGTACTTC. Protein sequence: CASSLAGAGGAKNIQYF.

The chain recombines TRBV7-9 with TRBJ2-1, with D unclear. V was clipped by 5 bases and J by 7 bases, with 9 bases between them. The CDR3 consists of 12 residues. Germline V lookup: CDR1 SEHNR, CDR2 FQNEAQ (reference sequence). The CDR3 loop is CASSLGSNEQFF. The CDR3 DNA follows: TGTGCCAGCAGCCTGGGCTCGAATGAGCAGTTCTTC.

The chain uses TRBV10-1 and TRBJ1-4, with 8 bases lining up with TRBD1. The CDR3 totals 15 residues. The ends lost 2 bases at V and 7 bases at J; junction bases unmatched: 6. Germline values: CDR1 WNHNN, CDR2 SYGVQD (reference sequence). This CDR3 is CASSEQGQDGEKLFF. The CDR3 DNA reads as TGCGCCAGCAGTGAGCAGGGACAGGACGGTGAAAAACTGTTTTTT.

This clone was picked up a small number of times. The rearrangement uses TRBV15 and TRBJ2-3, with 16 bases aligning to TRBD2. There are 19 residues in the CDR3. V shed 2 bases and J 3 bases; nucleotides not matched to a gene: 8. Per the germline V gene, CDR1 is LNHNV and CDR2 is YYDKDF (reference sequence). Here the CDR3 reads CATSRTGTSGREVTDTQYF. CDR3 sequence (DNA): TGTGCCACCAGCAGAACCGGGACTAGCGGGAGGGAGGTTACAGATACGCAGTATTTT. Supplemented by reference TRBV15 and TRBJ2-3, the full variable domain reads DAMVIQNPRYQVTQFGKPVTLSCSQTLNHNVMYWYQQKSSQAPKLLFHYYDKDFNNEADTPDNFQSRRPNTSFCFLDIRSPGLGDTAMYLCATSRTGTSGREVTDTQYFGPGTRLTVL.

The rearrangement joins TRBV27 to TRBJ1-1, with 7 bases identical to TRBD1. The CDR3 consists of 12 residues. CDR1 is MNHEY, CDR2 SMNVEV, per germline (reference sequence). With V trimmed by 6 bases and J by 6 bases, 4 bases remained unmatched. CDR3 DNA sequence: TGTGCCAGCAGCCCCAGGGGGGCTGAAGCTTTCTTT. It is translated as CASSPRGAEAFF.

V is TRBV15 and J is TRBJ2-3; TRBD2 aligns across 12 bases. The V and J ends lost 5 bases and 4 bases, in that order; junction bases with no gene match: 1. Germline CDR1 LNHNV, CDR2 YYDKDF (reference sequence). CDR3 length: 14 residues. The CDR3 DNA sequence: TGTGCCACCAGCCTAGCGGGGGGGCCAGATACGCAGTATTTT. The encoded protein is CATSLAGGPDTQYF.

The V and J genes are TRBV18 and TRBJ1-6; D remains unclear. The CDR3 covers 16 residues. Germline V CDR1 and CDR2: KGHSH, LQKENI. V shed 1 base and J shed 5 bases, with 12 bases lying between them. The CDR3 DNA reads as TGTGCCAGCTCACCACAATCAGCCCGGGATAATTCACCCCTCCACTTT. Protein: CASSPQSARDNSPLHF. The full variable domain, rest sourced from reference TRBV18 and TRBJ1-6, is NAGVMQNPRHLVRRRGQEARLRCSPMKGHSHVYWYRQLPEEGLKFMVYLQKENIIDESGMPKERFSAEFPKEGPSILRIQQVVRGDSAAYFCASSPQSARDNSPLHFGNGTRLTVT.

This chain uses TRBV7-9 with TRBJ2-7, with 9 bases that match TRBD2. Unmatched junction bases numbered 17, after V lost 5 bases and J lost 0 bases. The germline V gene has CDR1 SEHNR and CDR2 FQNEAQ (reference sequence). The CDR3 is 19 amino acids. The CDR3 protein is CASSPRASGTSPLSYEQYF. Written as DNA, the CDR3 is TGTGCCAGCAGCCCCCGCGCTAGCGGGACCTCCCCCCTCTCCTACGAGCAGTACTTC.

This clone was recorded once. The chain combines TRBV29-1 with TRBJ2-2, with TRBD2 matching 13 bases. There are 16 residues in the CDR3. Germline CDR1 reads SQVTM; CDR2 reads ANQGSEA. The V gene end was trimmed by 7 bases and the J gene end by 0 bases; junction bases not matched to a gene: 5. This chain's CDR3 is CSATGLAGSNTGELFF. CDR3 nucleotides: TGCAGCGCCACGGGACTAGCGGGATCGAACACCGGGGAGCTGTTTTTT.

This clone was seen more than once but under ten times. The J gene is TRBJ2-7, the V gene TRBV30, with D possibly being TRBD1 (5 bases). The V end was cut by 2 bases, the J end by 0 bases, with 11 bases between. This CDR3 spans 14 amino acids. Germline values: CDR1 GTSNPN, CDR2 SVGIG (reference sequence). The CDR3 protein is CAWSFDSYSYEQYF. DNA for the CDR3: TGTGCCTGGAGTTTCGACAGTTACTCCTACGAGCAGTACTTC.

The chain carries TRBV19 and TRBJ1-1, with D hard to call. Germline V lookup: CDR1 LNHDA, CDR2 SQIVND (reference sequence). The germline V and J ends were trimmed by 11 bases and 6 bases, with 16 bases remaining between them. The CDR3 totals 12 residues. CDR3 bases: TGTGCCTCCAGACAAGGGAGTTCTGAAGCTTTCTTT. This gives the protein CASRQGSSEAFF.

This clone was counted only a few times. V gene TRBV5-4 combines with J gene TRBJ2-1, with 10 bases identical to TRBD2. Germline V CDR1 and CDR2: SGHNT, YYREEE (reference sequence). Trimming cost V 4 bases and J 8 bases; bases outside gene matches: 3. The CDR3 consists of 13 residues. The CDR3 DNA reads TGTGCCAGCAGCCCGGGACTAGCGTATGAGCAGTTCTTC. Translated: CASSPGLAYEQFF. The full variable domain, completed using reference TRBV5-4 and TRBJ2-1, is ETGVTQSPTHLIKTRGQQVTLRCSSQSGHNTVSWYQQALGQGPQFIFQYYREEENGRGNFPPRFSGLQFPNYSSELNVNALELDDSALYLCASSPGLAYEQFFGPGTRLTVL.

Remarks on this clone: Other DNA sequences in the sample encode the same CDR3. The chain recombines TRBV2 with TRBJ1-2; 9 bases are a match to TRBD1. V shed 6 bases, J shed 4 bases, and the junction held 3 bases outside the gene matches. Germline V gene lookup returns CDR1 SNHLY and CDR2 FYNNEI. This CDR3 has 13 residues. CDR3 DNA sequence: TGTGCCAGCAGGATGGGACAGGGCTATGGCTACACCTTC. Translating gives CASRMGQGYGYTF.

This clone came up a few times. V usage is TRBV9 and J usage is TRBJ2-2; a weak D match, TRBD2 (6 bases). The CDR3 totals 15 residues. The ends were cut back, 4 bases at V and 5 bases at J, with 15 bases in the middle. Per germline, CDR1 SGDLS and CDR2 YYNGEE. This CDR3 reads CASSKEGSETGELFF. In DNA, the CDR3 is TGTGCCAGCAGCAAGGAGGGCTCGGAAACCGGGGAGCTGTTTTTT.

This chain links TRBV28 with TRBJ1-5; 7 bases line up with TRBD1. Germline CDR1 is MDHEN and CDR2 is SYDVKM. The CDR3 spans 14 residues. V lost 4 bases and J lost 6; bases outside the gene matches: 6. The CDR3 reads CASSSGQAGQPQHF. The CDR3 DNA sequence: TGTGCCAGCAGTTCCGGACAGGCGGGTCAGCCCCAGCATTTT.

The chain employs TRBV6-1 and TRBJ2-1, with a possible D match to TRBD2 (5 bases). This CDR3 is built from 14 residues. The V and J ends lost 1 base and 9 bases respectively, with 13 bases between them. From germline, CDR1 is MNHNS and CDR2 SASEGT. The CDR3 coding sequence is TGTGCCAGCAGTGAAGGGGCCGGGGTGGGTGAGCAGTTCTTC. Residues: CASSEGAGVGEQFF.